This T cell receptor beta chain was sequenced for a study of Ad26.COV2.S vaccination and SARS-CoV-2 variants. Measured with immunoSEQ multiplex PCR; TCRdb has only the in-frame clones, and not every one. The sample holds hundreds of thousands of clones, around 89% seen once. This clone was found a few times. Its specificity is not known. Noted treatment: roughly 20 received Ad26.COV2.S at low or high dose, single or two shots; 5 received placebo; per-sample allocation not given. Sampling occurred on day 63 after the first vaccine or placebo injection. An adult donor aged 18-55 years was enrolled in Boston. The length of the CDR3 is 15 residues. The V end was cut by 2 bases, the J end by 8 bases, with 19 bases between. CDR1 and CDR2 (germline): SGHRS, YFSETQ. Broader study findings: Comparable non-spike TCR breadth was observed in vaccine and placebo recipients.

This clonotype originated in a person aged 18 to 65 who received the Ad26.COV2.S COVID-19 vaccine or a placebo. The sequences come from peripheral blood, collected in a trial of Ad26.COV2.S vaccine versus placebo. The chain uses TRBV5-1 and TRBJ1-2, with D perhaps TRBD1 (5 bases). CDR3 protein: CASSLTVPGTGGYTF. As DNA, the CDR3 is TGCGCCAGCAGCTTAACGGTCCCCGGGACGGGAGGCTACACCTTC.